What follows describes a single T cell receptor beta chain. Generated by immunoSEQ multiplex PCR, the TCRdb table keeps only in-frame clones and is missing some. The table includes more than 300,000 clones, 87% detected once. The sample is drawn from a study of blood T cell repertoires in COVID-19. This receptor was obtained from a man aged 40-50 years in a cohort exposed to, infected with or recovered from COVID-19 (not recorded which). Source material: PBMCs or T cells enriched from blood (not recorded which).

The CDR3 loop is CAWSVQRQGGVQPQHF. The CDR3 DNA is TGTGCCTGGAGTGTACAGAGGCAGGGGGGAGTTCAGCCCCAGCATTTT. This chain uses TRBV30 with TRBJ1-5; 7 nucleotides agree with TRBD1. CDR1 and CDR2 (germline): GTSNPN, SVGIG (reference sequence). The CDR3 is 16 residues long. The V and J ends lost 0 bases and 6 bases, in that order; junction bases with no gene match: 11. The complete variable domain, with remaining parts taken from reference TRBV30 and TRBJ1-5, reads SQTIHQWPATLVQPVGSPLSLECTVEGTSNPNLYWYRQAAGRGLQLLFYSVGIGQISSEVPQNLSASRPQDRQFILSSKKLLLSDSGFYLCAWSVQRQGGVQPQHFGDGTRLSIL.